The 30 T cell receptor beta chains below come from one sample, sequenced in a study of cytomegalovirus exposure and HLA in healthy donors. The PCR employed 60 Vbeta primers together with 13 Jbeta primers. The assay was immunoSEQ multiplex PCR, and TCRdb's table has in-frame clones only and misses some. The sample holds about 180,000 clones; almost 85% are singletons and the top ten take around 4.9%. Sequenced input: PBMCs. These receptors came from a girl between 10 and 17 years old in good health and CMV-seropositive.

This chain joins TRBV11-2 and TRBJ1-5, with D perhaps matching TRBD1 (5 bases). The ends were cut back, 4 bases at V and 1 base at J, with 11 bases in the middle. This CDR3 spans 15 amino acids. From germline, CDR1 is SGHAT and CDR2 FQNNGV. The CDR3 reads CASSSVTGSNQPQHF. DNA of the CDR3: TGTGCCAGCAGCTCGGTTACAGGCAGCAATCAGCCCCAGCATTTT.

The chain uses TRBV2 and TRBJ1-1, with TRBD1 identical over 8 bases. J was trimmed by 1 base and V by 10 bases; bases with no gene match: 5. Germline loops: CDR1 SNHLY, CDR2 FYNNEI. This CDR3 contains 13 residues. The CDR3 here is CATSGTGNTEAFF. CDR3 in DNA: TGTGCCACATCCGGGACAGGGAACACTGAAGCTTTCTTT.

The chain recombines TRBV4-2 with TRBJ2-1, with 11 bases matching TRBD2. CDR3 length: 16 amino acids. From germline, CDR1 is LGHNA and CDR2 YNFKEQ. Germline trimming cut 2 bases from V and 3 bases from J; bases unmatched to any gene: 3. The CDR3 DNA follows: TGTGCCAGCAGCCAAAAGACTAGCGGGGACTACAATGAGCAGTTCTTC. Its protein product is CASSQKTSGDYNEQFF.

This rearrangement joins TRBV10-1 to TRBJ1-4, with D unresolved. Looked up from germline, CDR1 is WNHNN and CDR2 is SYGVQD (reference sequence). The length of the CDR3 is 14 residues. V dropped 8 bases and J dropped 7 bases, with 17 bases sitting between them. This CDR3 reads CASSRSGSGEKLFF. The CDR3, as DNA: TGCGCCAGCTCTCGATCGGGGTCGGGTGAAAAACTGTTTTTT.

This clone was picked up one time. This chain links TRBV27 with TRBJ1-1, with D possibly being TRBD1 (5 bases). This CDR3 has 13 amino acids. The V end lost 6 bases, the J end lost 1 base, and 9 bases lay between the germline ends. Germline lookup yields CDR1 MNHEY and CDR2 SMNVEV (reference sequence). The CDR3 protein is CASSSTENTEAFF. DNA of the CDR3: TGTGCCAGCAGCTCGACAGAGAACACTGAAGCTTTCTTT.

This clone is a singleton in its sample. V usage is TRBV9 and J usage is TRBJ2-7; TRBD1 agrees at 8 bases. V was pared by 0 bases and J by 3 bases, with 8 bases of the junction left unmatched. This CDR3 is 16 amino acids long. Per the germline V gene, CDR1 is SGDLS and CDR2 is YYNGEE. CDR3 sequence (DNA): TGTGCCAGCAGCGTAGCCGGGACAGGACGGTACTACGAGCAGTACTTC. Translated: CASSVAGTGRYYEQYF. Based on the CDR3 plus reference TRBV9 and TRBJ2-7, the full variable domain is DSGVTQTPKHLITATGQRVTLRCSPRSGDLSVYWYQQSLDQGLQFLIQYYNGEERAKGNILERFSAQQFPDLHSELNLSSLELGDSALYFCASSVAGTGRYYEQYFGPGTRLTVT.

V is TRBV10-1 and J is TRBJ2-5; 10 positions match TRBD1. The J call is in doubt because the DNA end fits TRBJ2-7 better. This CDR3 has 13 residues. Germline loops: CDR1 WNHNN, CDR2 SYGVQD (reference sequence). CDR3 amino acids: CASSRDRGYEQYF. CDR3 coding DNA: TGCGCCAGCAGCAGGGACAGGGGTTACGAGCAGTACTTC.

The CDR3 protein is CASSVGQGGNTEAFF. The CDR3 DNA reads TGTGCCAGCAGTGTTGGACAGGGGGGGAACACTGAAGCTTTCTTT. The gene calls are TRBV6-1 and TRBJ1-1, with 10 bases that match TRBD1. CDR1 is MNHNS, CDR2 SASEGT, per germline. Germline trimming cut 4 bases from V and 1 base from J; bases unmatched to any gene: 3. The CDR3 consists of 15 residues.

The genes are TRBV11-3 and TRBJ2-4; possible D gene TRBD2, 6 bases. Germline-derived CDR1 and CDR2 are SGHNT and YENEEA. V was cut by 8 bases and J by 5 bases, with 16 bases left in between. This CDR3 is 14 amino acids long. CDR3 DNA sequence: TGTGCCAGCTCGAAAGGGTGGGGGGAAAACATTCAGTACTTC. Translated: CASSKGWGENIQYF.

This clone counts as medium-sized. The chain uses TRBV6-5 and TRBJ1-2; D unclear. The germline V gene has CDR1 MNHEY and CDR2 SVGAGI. CDR3 length: 15 residues. Trimming shortened V by 5 bases and J by 8 bases, and 21 bases separated the two germline ends. CDR3 sequence: CASSITRETSLGYTF. CDR3 coding DNA: TGTGCCAGCAGTATCACCCGGGAGACATCTTTGGGCTACACCTTC.

The chain has TRBV5-4 and TRBJ2-7; D remains ambiguous. Germline assignment: CDR1 SGHNT and CDR2 YYREEE (reference sequence). The CDR3 loop spans 12 amino acids. The V end was cut by 5 bases, the J end by 3 bases, with 9 bases between. The CDR3 spells CASSFRGYEQYF. CDR3 nucleotide sequence: TGTGCCAGCAGTTTCAGAGGCTACGAGCAGTACTTC.

CDR3 bases: TGCAGCGTTGAGGTACCGTACATGAACACTGAAGCTTTCTTT. Translation gives CSVEVPYMNTEAFF. This rearrangement joins TRBV29-1 to TRBJ1-1; D ambiguous. The V end lost 3 bases, the J end lost 0 bases, and 11 bases lay between the germline ends. Germline loops: CDR1 SQVTM, CDR2 ANQGSEA. The CDR3 totals 14 residues.

This chain uses TRBV12-5 with TRBJ2-1, with 9 positions matching TRBD1. V was pared by 5 bases and J by 1 base, with 6 bases of the junction left unmatched. This CDR3 has 16 residues. Germline loops: CDR1 LGHNT, CDR2 FRNRAP. The CDR3 DNA is TGTGCTAGTGGTCCCGACAGGGGGATATCCTACAATGAGCAGTTCTTC. Protein sequence: CASGPDRGISYNEQFF. Full variable domain (rest looked up from reference TRBV12-5 and TRBJ2-1): DARVTQTPRHKVTEMGQEVTMRCQPILGHNTVFWYRQTMMQGLELLAYFRNRAPLDDSGMPKDRFSAEMPDATLATLKIQPSEPRDSAVYFCASGPDRGISYNEQFFGPGTRLTVL.

The J gene is TRBJ2-2, the V gene TRBV7-2; D perhaps matches TRBD2 (5 bases). The germline V gene encodes CDR1 SGHTA and CDR2 FQGNSA. Trimming stripped 0 bases from V and 7 bases from J, with 9 bases between. The CDR3 loop spans 14 amino acids. CDR3 sequence reads: CASSLAVGNGELFF. The CDR3 DNA follows: TGTGCCAGCAGCTTAGCTGTCGGGAACGGGGAGCTGTTTTTT.

The chain carries TRBV21-1 and TRBJ1-1; TRBD1, as called in the table, went unchecked against the DNA. TRBV21-1 is tagged as a pseudogene. The CDR3 totals 17 residues. The CDR3 is CASSKAPSKGPNTEAFF. The CDR3 DNA reads TGTGCCAGCAGCAAAGCGCCTTCCAAGGGGCCGAACACTGAAGCTTTCTTT.

V gene TRBV12-5 combines with J gene TRBJ1-3; 8 nucleotides line up with TRBD1. The CDR3 sequence is 16 residues long. J lost 0 bases, V lost 5 bases, and 6 bases had no gene match. Germline CDR1 reads LGHNT; CDR2 reads FRNRAP. CDR3 sequence (DNA): TGTGCTAGTGGTAAGAGGACAGGGAGCTCTGGAAACACCATATATTTT. Protein: CASGKRTGSSGNTIYF.

This clone was recorded only once. One junction end disagrees with the germline gene, perhaps due to a read error. V and J are TRBV7-7 and TRBJ2-1; perhaps TRBD1 as D (8 bases). This CDR3 is 13 amino acids long. Germline CDR1 and CDR2: SSHAT and FNYEAQ (reference sequence). CDR3 sequence (DNA): TGTGCTAGCAGCTTAGGTCGACAGGGGACTAAGTTCTTC. Encoded protein: CASSLGRQGTKFF.

The V call is TRBV2, the J call TRBJ2-1; 7 bases line up with TRBD2. CDR1 and CDR2 (germline): SNHLY, FYNNEI. The CDR3 runs 14 residues. With 3 bases clipped from V and 2 bases from J, the junction kept 1 base outside the gene matches. This CDR3 is CASSELAAYNEQFF. CDR3 in DNA: TGTGCCAGCAGTGAGCTAGCGGCCTACAATGAGCAGTTCTTC.

This chain joins TRBV7-2 and TRBJ2-7; D uncertain. V lost 5 bases and J lost 6, with 14 bases in between. CDR1 and CDR2 (germline): SGHTA, FQGNSA. CDR3 length: 13 amino acids. CDR3 region: CASSPGLSGEQYF. CDR3 sequence (DNA): TGTGCCAGCAGCCCCGGCCTCTCAGGCGAGCAGTACTTC.

The V and J genes are TRBV6-5 and TRBJ1-5; tentatively, D is TRBD1 (5 bases). The CDR3 spans 13 residues. The germline CDR1 and CDR2 sequences are MNHEY and SVGAGI. The V end was cut by 5 bases, the J end by 4 bases, with 9 bases between. CDR3 nucleotides: TGTGCCAGCAGTGAGTCAGGGAATCAGCCCCAGCATTTT. Its translation is CASSESGNQPQHF.

V gene TRBV7-9 combines with J gene TRBJ1-1; 7 bases are shared with TRBD1. The ends lost 4 bases at V and 6 bases at J; junction bases unmatched: 2. Germline lookup yields CDR1 SEHNR and CDR2 FQNEAQ (reference sequence). There are 12 residues in the CDR3. The CDR3 nucleotides read TGTGCCAGCAGCTGGGGGACAGCTGAAGCTTTCTTT. This translates into CASSWGTAEAFF.

The chain's CDR3 is CASRKDRDHEQYF. CDR3 coding DNA: TGTGCCAGCAGGAAAGACAGGGACCACGAGCAGTACTTC. The chain has TRBV27 and TRBJ2-7; 7 nucleotides align to TRBD1. CDR1 and CDR2 from the germline V gene are MNHEY and SMNVEV (reference sequence). The CDR3 is 13 amino acids. The trim removed 6 bases at V and 5 bases at J, leaving 7 bases unmatched.

The chain has TRBV19 and TRBJ1-1; 7 nucleotides match TRBD1. CDR1 is LNHDA and CDR2 is SQIVND in the germline V gene (reference sequence). The CDR3 extends over 13 amino acids. The trim removed 5 bases at V and 5 bases at J, leaving 5 bases unmatched. The CDR3 loop reads CASSFRQGTEAFF. DNA for the CDR3: TGTGCCAGTAGTTTCCGACAGGGAACTGAAGCTTTCTTT. Complete variable domain (other parts from reference TRBV19 and TRBJ1-1): DGGITQSPKYLFRKEGQNVTLSCEQNLNHDAMYWYRQDPGQGLRLIYYSQIVNDFQKGDIAEGYSVSREKKESFPLTVTSAQKNPTAFYLCASSFRQGTEAFFGQGTRLTVV.

The genes are TRBV6-6 and TRBJ2-5; TRBD2 matches 13 bases. The DNA matches TRBJ2-7 better at its end, which makes the J call doubtful. The V gene's germline CDR1 is MNHNY and CDR2 SVGAGI (reference sequence). This CDR3 has 16 amino acids. CDR3 in amino acids: CASTQLAGGNSYEQYF. In DNA form, the CDR3 reads TGTGCCAGCACCCAACTAGCGGGGGGGAATTCCTACGAGCAGTACTTC.

This sequence joins TRBV15 and TRBJ1-4; no clear D gene. Germline V gene lookup returns CDR1 LNHNV and CDR2 YYDKDF (reference sequence). The CDR3 consists of 15 residues. Trimming shortened V by 1 base and J by 4 bases, and 10 bases separated the two germline ends. This CDR3 is CATSRAGDRNEKLFF. CDR3 sequence (DNA): TGTGCCACCAGCAGAGCTGGAGATCGTAATGAAAAACTGTTTTTT. Full variable domain (missing parts from reference TRBV15 and TRBJ1-4): DAMVIQNPRYQVTQFGKPVTLSCSQTLNHNVMYWYQQKSSQAPKLLFHYYDKDFNNEADTPDNFQSRRPNTSFCFLDIRSPGLGDTAMYLCATSRAGDRNEKLFFGSGTQLSVL.

This clone is a singleton in its sample. The chain joins TRBV30 to TRBJ1-5; 8 bases are a match to TRBD1. With 1 base clipped from V and 8 bases from J, the junction kept 4 bases outside the gene matches. This CDR3 is built from 13 residues. Germline CDR1 is GTSNPN and CDR2 is SVGIG (reference sequence). The CDR3 region is CAWSGRGLEPQHF. In DNA form, the CDR3 reads TGTGCCTGGAGTGGCAGGGGGCTGGAGCCCCAGCATTTT.

V gene TRBV4-1 combines with J gene TRBJ2-5; no clear D. Germline CDR1 and CDR2: MGHRA and YSYEKL. This CDR3 spans 13 amino acids. V lost 5 bases and J lost 2, with 9 bases in between. CDR3 nucleotide sequence: TGCGCCAGCAGCTTGCAGTATCAAGAGACCCAGTACTTC. It specifies CASSLQYQETQYF.

As to this clone: In the same sample, other DNA sequences code for this CDR3. V and J are TRBV19 and TRBJ2-7; TRBD2 agrees at 11 bases. Germline V lookup: CDR1 LNHDA, CDR2 SQIVND (reference sequence). The CDR3 covers 15 residues. The ends lost 4 bases at V and 1 base at J; junction bases unmatched: 3. The CDR3 sequence is CASSNPSGGSYEQYF. The CDR3 coding sequence is TGTGCCAGTAGTAATCCTAGCGGGGGGTCCTACGAGCAGTACTTC.

The V gene is TRBV6-6, the J gene TRBJ2-1; D not certain. This CDR3 spans 13 amino acids. Germline V gene data show CDR1 as MNHNY and CDR2 as SVGAGI (reference sequence). Trimming pared 6 bases from V and 8 bases from J, leaving 14 bases between. The CDR3 loop reads CASRSHDKDEQFF. The CDR3 nucleotides are TGTGCCAGCAGAAGCCACGACAAGGATGAGCAGTTCTTC.

The V and J genes are TRBV5-1 and TRBJ2-5; TRBD1 agrees at 8 bases. CDR3 length: 15 residues. From germline, CDR1 is SGHRS and CDR2 YFSETQ. After removal of 4 bases from V and 3 bases from J, the junction contained 8 bases not matched to a gene. The CDR3 DNA follows: TGCGCCAGCAGCCTCCCCCGGGGACAGGAAGAGACCCAGTACTTC. It encodes CASSLPRGQEETQYF.